A selection of T cell receptor beta chains follows, all from one sample in a study of tumor-infiltrating lymphocytes in primary liver carcinoma. From the multiplex PCR reads, TCRdb called clonotypes with MiXCR, one entry per CDR3 protein. The sample gives about 100,000 distinct CDR3 sequences, approximately 68% of which show up once; around 30% is in the top ten. Sequenced input: tumor-adjacent normal liver tissue. The receptors originated from a man aged 35 to 55 with primary liver carcinoma and hepatitis B virus infection. Both conserved end residues are part of each CDR3. Fields, in order: J gene, D gene, clone size, V gene, CDR3 DNA, CDR3 protein. A D gene is named only where the DNA matches it firmly. Clone size appears in some rows only: once, few, many, or a class for an expanded clone.

j_gene: TRBJ2-3; d_gene: TRBD2; abundance: .; v_gene: TRBV6-2/TRBV6-3; CDR3nt: TGTGCTAGCAGTTACTCCTTGCGGGAGAGCCCAGATACGCAGTATTTT; CDR3aa: CASSYSLRESPDTQYF
j_gene: TRBJ2-3; d_gene: .; abundance: .; v_gene: TRBV11-2; CDR3nt: TGTGCCAGCAACTTGGAAAGAGGCACAGATACGCGGTATTTT; CDR3aa: CASNLERGTDTRYF
j_gene: TRBJ1-2; d_gene: .; abundance: .; v_gene: TRBV29-1; CDR3nt: TGCAGCGTTGTTCGGGGTGAACCCTATGACTACACCTTC; CDR3aa: CSVVRGEPYDYTF
j_gene: TRBJ2-2; d_gene: .; abundance: many; v_gene: TRBV29-1; CDR3nt: TGCAGCGTGACCGCCCCCGGCGGGGAGCTGTTTTTT; CDR3aa: CSVTAPGGELFF
j_gene: TRBJ2-1; d_gene: .; abundance: .; v_gene: TRBV11-2; CDR3nt: TGTGCCAGCAACTTAGTTACTGGGGCCTACAATGAGCAGTTCTTC; CDR3aa: CASNLVTGAYNEQFF
j_gene: TRBJ2-5; d_gene: .; abundance: .; v_gene: TRBV6-1; CDR3nt: TGTGCTAGCTCCACGGTCCAAGAGACCCAGTGCTTC; CDR3aa: CASSTVQETQCF
j_gene: TRBJ2-7; d_gene: TRBD2; abundance: .; v_gene: TRBV4-1; CDR3nt: TGCGCCAGCAGCCAAGATCCACTAGCGGAAGATAAGTACTTC; CDR3aa: CASSQDPLAEDKYF
j_gene: TRBJ2-2; d_gene: .; abundance: .; v_gene: TRBV28; CDR3nt: TGTGCCAGCAGTCCCCCCCCGGACACCGGGGAGCTGTTTTTT; CDR3aa: CASSPPPDTGELFF
j_gene: TRBJ2-4; d_gene: .; abundance: .; v_gene: TRBV12-3/TRBV12-4; CDR3nt: TGTGCCAGCAGTTTATGGGGTGGGGCGGACATAGCCATAAACATTCAGTACTTC; CDR3aa: CASSLWGGADIAINIQYF
j_gene: TRBJ2-5; d_gene: TRBD2; abundance: .; v_gene: TRBV11-2; CDR3nt: TGTGCCAGCAGCCAAACTCTTGGCGGGGGGAAAGAGACCCGGTACTTC; CDR3aa: CASSQTLGGGKETRYF
j_gene: TRBJ2-5; d_gene: .; abundance: many; v_gene: TRBV28; CDR3nt: TGTGCCAGCAGTTTAAAGCTGACCCAGTACTTC; CDR3aa: CASSLKLTQYF
j_gene: TRBJ2-5; d_gene: TRBD1; abundance: .; v_gene: TRBV11-2; CDR3nt: TGCGCCAGCAGCCCCTGGGGGACAGCGAAACAGACCCAGTACTTC; CDR3aa: CASSPWGTAKQTQYF
j_gene: TRBJ2-1; d_gene: .; abundance: .; v_gene: TRBV5-1; CDR3nt: TGCGCCAGCAGCTTGCTAGGCAATAAGCAGTTCTTC; CDR3aa: CASSLLGNKQFF
j_gene: TRBJ1-1; d_gene: .; abundance: many; v_gene: TRBV29-1; CDR3nt: TGCAGCGTTGAAGAGCAGAAGGGTCTTGAAGCTTTCTTT; CDR3aa: CSVEEQKGLEAFF
j_gene: TRBJ2-7; d_gene: .; abundance: .; v_gene: TRBV12-3/TRBV12-4; CDR3nt: TGTGTCAGCAGTTTACCGTACGGCGAACAGTACTTC; CDR3aa: CVSSLPYGEQYF
j_gene: TRBJ2-1; d_gene: .; abundance: once; v_gene: TRBV2; CDR3nt: TGTGCCAGCAGAGAACAGGGACCCAATGAGCAGTCCTTC; CDR3aa: CASREQGPNEQSF
j_gene: TRBJ2-7; d_gene: .; abundance: .; v_gene: TRBV11-2; CDR3nt: TGTGCCAGCAGCTCAGAACAGGGCGGCCACGAGCAATACTTC; CDR3aa: CASSSEQGGHEQYF
j_gene: TRBJ2-5; d_gene: .; abundance: medium-sized; v_gene: TRBV11-2; CDR3nt: TGTGCCAGCAGCTTTACTTATCGGAATCAAGAGACCCAGTACTTC; CDR3aa: CASSFTYRNQETQYF
j_gene: TRBJ1-1; d_gene: TRBD1; abundance: .; v_gene: TRBV5-6; CDR3nt: TGTGCCAGCACCGTGACAGGGACGAACACTGAAGCTTTCTTT; CDR3aa: CASTVTGTNTEAFF
j_gene: TRBJ2-1; d_gene: .; abundance: .; v_gene: TRBV11-1; CDR3nt: TGTGCCAGCAGCCTGGGGCTAGTGGGAGGAGTTGACAATGAGCAGTTCTTC; CDR3aa: CASSLGLVGGVDNEQFF
j_gene: TRBJ1-5; d_gene: .; abundance: few; v_gene: TRBV2; CDR3nt: TGTGCCAGCACCCCAGCCTATAGCAATCAGCCCCAGCATTTT; CDR3aa: CASTPAYSNQPQHF
j_gene: TRBJ2-7; d_gene: TRBD1; abundance: .; v_gene: TRBV10-3; CDR3nt: TGTGACATTAGACAGGGCCAGAGCTCCTACGAACAGTACTTC; CDR3aa: CDIRQGQSSYEQYF
j_gene: TRBJ2-2; d_gene: TRBD2; abundance: .; v_gene: TRBV11-2; CDR3nt: TGTGCCAGCAGCTTTAGCGGGAGGGCCAATGAGGAGCTATTTTTT; CDR3aa: CASSFSGRANEELFF
j_gene: TRBJ1-6; d_gene: .; abundance: many; v_gene: TRBV5-4; CDR3nt: TGTGCCAGCAGCTTGTTAGGGAATTCACCCCTCCACTTT; CDR3aa: CASSLLGNSPLHF
j_gene: TRBJ1-2; d_gene: .; abundance: .; v_gene: TRBV29-1; CDR3nt: TGCAGCGTTGGAACAGGCACTTATGACTACACCTTC; CDR3aa: CSVGTGTYDYTF
j_gene: TRBJ2-4; d_gene: .; abundance: .; v_gene: TRBV7-9; CDR3nt: TGTGCCAGCAGCTCGGATTCAGCCAAAAACAATCAGTACTTC; CDR3aa: CASSSDSAKNNQYF
j_gene: TRBJ2-7; d_gene: .; abundance: .; v_gene: TRBV11-2; CDR3nt: TGTGCCAGCAGCTTAGGCGGCGAGGGCTACGGTTTGGAGCAGTACTTC; CDR3aa: CASSLGGEGYGLEQYF
j_gene: TRBJ2-3; d_gene: .; abundance: .; v_gene: TRBV11-2; CDR3nt: TGTGCCAGTTACGAGGGAATCACAGATACGCAGTATTTT; CDR3aa: CASYEGITDTQYF
j_gene: TRBJ2-7; d_gene: .; abundance: .; v_gene: TRBV11-2; CDR3nt: TGTGCCCCTGAGGGGGGAGAAGCCCGCGGGCACTACTTC; CDR3aa: CAPEGGEARGHYF
j_gene: TRBJ2-3; d_gene: .; abundance: many; v_gene: TRBV7-9; CDR3nt: TGTGCCAGCAGCTTAGGCGTGGTGGGGGCGTCAGATACGCAGTATTTT; CDR3aa: CASSLGVVGASDTQYF
j_gene: TRBJ1-5; d_gene: .; abundance: .; v_gene: TRBV12-3/TRBV12-4; CDR3nt: TGTGGCAGCAGTCTAAGCGATCAGCCCCAGCATTTT; CDR3aa: CGSSLSDQPQHF
j_gene: TRBJ1-1; d_gene: TRBD1; abundance: few; v_gene: TRBV5-1; CDR3nt: TGCGCCAGCAGCTTGGACGGCAGGGGGCCGAACACTGAAGCTTTCTTT; CDR3aa: CASSLDGRGPNTEAFF
j_gene: TRBJ2-6; d_gene: .; abundance: many; v_gene: TRBV12-3/TRBV12-4; CDR3nt: TGTGCCAGCACCATTGGCCGGGGCGGGTCTGGGGCCAACGTCCTGACTTTC; CDR3aa: CASTIGRGGSGANVLTF
j_gene: TRBJ2-3; d_gene: TRBD2; abundance: many; v_gene: TRBV6-1; CDR3nt: TGTGCCAGCGTACTAGCGGGAGGGGCAGATACGCAGTATTTT; CDR3aa: CASVLAGGADTQYF
j_gene: TRBJ2-2; d_gene: TRBD2; abundance: .; v_gene: TRBV11-2; CDR3nt: TGCGCCAGCAGCTACGGGGGGGGGAATGTCGGGGAGCTATTATTT; CDR3aa: CASSYGGGNVGELLF
j_gene: TRBJ2-7; d_gene: TRBD2; abundance: many; v_gene: TRBV12-3/TRBV12-4; CDR3nt: TGTGCCAGCAGTTTATCGACTAGCGGGTACGAGCAGTACTTC; CDR3aa: CASSLSTSGYEQYF
j_gene: TRBJ2-3; d_gene: TRBD2; abundance: few; v_gene: TRBV7-9; CDR3nt: TGTGCCAGCAGCGATAGCGGGAGGGCCCCATATACGCAGTATTTT; CDR3aa: CASSDSGRAPYTQYF
j_gene: TRBJ2-1; d_gene: .; abundance: .; v_gene: TRBV12-3/TRBV12-4; CDR3nt: TGTGCCAGCAATTTCGGCGGCAATCTTGGCTATGAGCAGTTCTTC; CDR3aa: CASNFGGNLGYEQFF
j_gene: TRBJ2-3; d_gene: .; abundance: .; v_gene: TRBV6-1; CDR3nt: TGTACCAGCAGTCAATTAGCGTGTTTAACCGCAGATACGCAGTATTTT; CDR3aa: CTSSQLACLTADTQYF
j_gene: TRBJ2-2; d_gene: TRBD1; abundance: many; v_gene: TRBV5-4; CDR3nt: TGTGCCAGCAGCTTACAGGGGGCCGGGGAGCTGTTTTTT; CDR3aa: CASSLQGAGELFF
j_gene: TRBJ2-5; d_gene: .; abundance: .; v_gene: TRBV29-1; CDR3nt: TGCAGCGTTTCTCCCTTGGGGGGAGAGACCCAGCATTTC; CDR3aa: CSVSPLGGETQHF
j_gene: TRBJ2-1; d_gene: .; abundance: once; v_gene: TRBV11-2; CDR3nt: TGTGCCAGTAACCCCCAGGCTGGGAGTGAGCAGTTCTTC; CDR3aa: CASNPQAGSEQFF
j_gene: TRBJ2-3; d_gene: .; abundance: once; v_gene: TRBV7-9; CDR3nt: TGTGCCAGCAGCCCCGGAGGAGGGGTCGGCACAGATACGCAGTATTTT; CDR3aa: CASSPGGGVGTDTQYF
j_gene: TRBJ1-1; d_gene: .; abundance: .; v_gene: TRBV11-2; CDR3nt: TGTGCCAGCTGTTTAGAGTACGGCGTCACAGAAGCTTTCTTT; CDR3aa: CASCLEYGVTEAFF
j_gene: TRBJ2-5; d_gene: TRBD1; abundance: .; v_gene: TRBV10-1; CDR3nt: TGCGCCAGCAGCCCACTCATGACAGGGCATGAGACCCAGTACTTC; CDR3aa: CASSPLMTGHETQYF
j_gene: TRBJ2-2; d_gene: .; abundance: .; v_gene: TRBV20-1; CDR3nt: TGCAGTGCTAGAGTGGTGCCCGGGGATCTGTTTTTT; CDR3aa: CSARVVPGDLFF
j_gene: TRBJ2-1; d_gene: TRBD2; abundance: .; v_gene: TRBV6-5; CDR3nt: TGTGCCAGCAATTCCGGTGGACTAGCGGGATACGATGAGCAGTTCTTC; CDR3aa: CASNSGGLAGYDEQFF
j_gene: TRBJ2-5; d_gene: .; abundance: many; v_gene: TRBV29-1; CDR3nt: TGCAGCGCTGACTCAATTCTCGAGACCCAGTACTTC; CDR3aa: CSADSILETQYF
j_gene: TRBJ2-1; d_gene: TRBD2; abundance: .; v_gene: TRBV11-2; CDR3nt: TGTGTCAGCAGCTACGGGGGGGGGCAGGACTACAATGAGCAGTTCTTC; CDR3aa: CVSSYGGGQDYNEQFF
j_gene: TRBJ1-5; d_gene: .; abundance: few; v_gene: TRBV11-2; CDR3nt: TGTGCCAGCAGCATCGGACGATTTCCCGAGCCCCAGCATTTT; CDR3aa: CASSIGRFPEPQHF
j_gene: TRBJ1-5; d_gene: .; abundance: .; v_gene: TRBV29-1; CDR3nt: TGCAGCGCTGCAGACGGCCTTAATCAGCCCCAGCATTTT; CDR3aa: CSAADGLNQPQHF
j_gene: TRBJ2-3; d_gene: TRBD2; abundance: many; v_gene: TRBV10-2; CDR3nt: TGCGCCAGCAATATAGCGGGAGCGTCAGATACGCAGTATTTT; CDR3aa: CASNIAGASDTQYF
j_gene: TRBJ2-7; d_gene: .; abundance: many; v_gene: TRBV12-3/TRBV12-4; CDR3nt: TGTGCCAGCAGTTTTGACCTGTCCTCCTACGAGCAGTACTTC; CDR3aa: CASSFDLSSYEQYF
j_gene: TRBJ1-1; d_gene: .; abundance: .; v_gene: TRBV28; CDR3nt: TGTGCCAGCAGTTTACAGCGGGGCATTAACACTGAAGCTTTCTTT; CDR3aa: CASSLQRGINTEAFF
j_gene: TRBJ2-1; d_gene: .; abundance: .; v_gene: TRBV19; CDR3nt: TGTGCCAGTCACGACTCCATATACAATGAGCAGTTCTTC; CDR3aa: CASHDSIYNEQFF
j_gene: TRBJ2-5; d_gene: .; abundance: .; v_gene: TRBV6-6; CDR3nt: TGTGTCAGCAGTTACCGCCAGGGCTGGGAGACCCAGTACTTC; CDR3aa: CVSSYRQGWETQYF
j_gene: TRBJ2-7; d_gene: .; abundance: medium-sized; v_gene: TRBV11-2; CDR3nt: TGTGCCAGCAGCTTAGCGGCTAGAGAATACGAGCAGTACTTC; CDR3aa: CASSLAAREYEQYF
j_gene: TRBJ2-5; d_gene: TRBD2; abundance: many; v_gene: TRBV29-1; CDR3nt: TGCAGCGTTGAGGGGAGGCTAGCGGGAGGATCAAGGGGGCAAGAGACCCAGTACTTC; CDR3aa: CSVEGRLAGGSRGQETQYF
j_gene: TRBJ1-1; d_gene: .; abundance: .; v_gene: TRBV29-1; CDR3nt: TGCAGCGTTGTACTCAAGGCCGAAACTGAAGCTTTCTTT; CDR3aa: CSVVLKAETEAFF